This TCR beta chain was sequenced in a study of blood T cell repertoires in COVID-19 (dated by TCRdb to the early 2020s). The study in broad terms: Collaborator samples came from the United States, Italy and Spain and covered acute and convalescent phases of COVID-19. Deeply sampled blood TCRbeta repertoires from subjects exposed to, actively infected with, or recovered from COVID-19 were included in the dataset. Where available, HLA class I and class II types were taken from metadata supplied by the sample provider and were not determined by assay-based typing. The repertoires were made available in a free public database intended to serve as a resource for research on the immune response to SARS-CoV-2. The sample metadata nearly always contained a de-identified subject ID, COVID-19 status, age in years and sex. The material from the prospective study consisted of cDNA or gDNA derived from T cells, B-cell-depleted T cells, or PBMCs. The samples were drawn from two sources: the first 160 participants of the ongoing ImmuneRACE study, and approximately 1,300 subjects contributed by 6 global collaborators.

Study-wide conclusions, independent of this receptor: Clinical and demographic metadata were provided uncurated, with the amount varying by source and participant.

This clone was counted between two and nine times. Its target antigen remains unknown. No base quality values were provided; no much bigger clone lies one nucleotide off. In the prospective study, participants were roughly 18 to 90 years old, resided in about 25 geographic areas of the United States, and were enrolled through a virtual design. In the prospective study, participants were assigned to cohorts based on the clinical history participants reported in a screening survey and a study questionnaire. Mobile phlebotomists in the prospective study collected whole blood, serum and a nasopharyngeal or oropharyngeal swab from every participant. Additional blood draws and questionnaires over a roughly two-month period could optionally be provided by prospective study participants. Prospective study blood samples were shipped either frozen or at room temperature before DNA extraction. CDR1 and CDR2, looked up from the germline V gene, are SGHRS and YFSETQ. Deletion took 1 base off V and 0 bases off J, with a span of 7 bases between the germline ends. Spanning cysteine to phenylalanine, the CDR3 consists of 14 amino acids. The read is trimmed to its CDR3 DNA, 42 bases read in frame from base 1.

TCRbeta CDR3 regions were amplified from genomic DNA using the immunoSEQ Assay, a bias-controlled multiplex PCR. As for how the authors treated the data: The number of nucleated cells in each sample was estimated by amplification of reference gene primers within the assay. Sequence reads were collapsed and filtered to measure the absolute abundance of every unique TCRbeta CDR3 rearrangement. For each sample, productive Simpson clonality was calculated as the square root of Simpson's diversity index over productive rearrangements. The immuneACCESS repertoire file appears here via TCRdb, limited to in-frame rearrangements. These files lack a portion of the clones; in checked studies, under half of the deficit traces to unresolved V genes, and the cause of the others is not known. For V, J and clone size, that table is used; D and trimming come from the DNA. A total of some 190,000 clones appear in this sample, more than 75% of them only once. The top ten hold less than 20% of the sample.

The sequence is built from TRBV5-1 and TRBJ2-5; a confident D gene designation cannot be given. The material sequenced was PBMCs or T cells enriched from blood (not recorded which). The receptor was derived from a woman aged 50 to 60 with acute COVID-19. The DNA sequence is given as TGCGCCAGCAGCTTGTCTGCGTACCAAGAGACCCAGTACTTC. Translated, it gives CASSLSAYQETQYF.